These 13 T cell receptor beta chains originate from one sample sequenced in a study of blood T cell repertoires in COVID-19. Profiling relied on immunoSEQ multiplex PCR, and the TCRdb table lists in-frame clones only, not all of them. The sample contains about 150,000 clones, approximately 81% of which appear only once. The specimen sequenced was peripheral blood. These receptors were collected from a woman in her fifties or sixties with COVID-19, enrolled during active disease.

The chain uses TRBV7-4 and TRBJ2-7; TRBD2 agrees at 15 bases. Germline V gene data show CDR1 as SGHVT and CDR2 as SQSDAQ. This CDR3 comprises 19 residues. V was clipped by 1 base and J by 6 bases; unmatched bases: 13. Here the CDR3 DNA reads TGTGCCAGCAGCTTAGTAGCCGGACTAGCGGGGGGGCTTTCCCCCGAGCAGTACGTC. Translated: CASSLVAGLAGGLSPEQYV.

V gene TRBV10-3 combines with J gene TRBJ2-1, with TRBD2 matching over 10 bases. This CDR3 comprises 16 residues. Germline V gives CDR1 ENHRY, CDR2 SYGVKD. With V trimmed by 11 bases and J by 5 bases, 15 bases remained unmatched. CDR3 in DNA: TGTGCCGCTGATTCAGGGCTCAGCGGGAGGGACAATGAGCAGTTCTTC. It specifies CAADSGLSGRDNEQFF.

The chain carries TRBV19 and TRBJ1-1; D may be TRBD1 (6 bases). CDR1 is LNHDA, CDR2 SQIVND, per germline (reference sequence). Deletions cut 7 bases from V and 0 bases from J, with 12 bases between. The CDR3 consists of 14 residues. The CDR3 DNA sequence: TGTGCCAGTACCCTAACAGGGATGAACACTGAAGCTTTCTTT. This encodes CASTLTGMNTEAFF.

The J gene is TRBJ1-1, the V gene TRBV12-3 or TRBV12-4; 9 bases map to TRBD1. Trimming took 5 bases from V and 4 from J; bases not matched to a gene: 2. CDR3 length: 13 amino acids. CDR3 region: CASSRTGVTEAFF. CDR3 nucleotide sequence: TGTGCCAGCAGTCGGACAGGGGTCACTGAAGCTTTCTTT.

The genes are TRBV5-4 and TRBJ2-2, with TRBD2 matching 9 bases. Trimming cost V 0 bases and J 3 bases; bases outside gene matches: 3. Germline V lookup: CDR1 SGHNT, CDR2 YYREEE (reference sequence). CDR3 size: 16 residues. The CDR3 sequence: CASSLGGRAYTGELFF. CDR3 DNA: TGTGCCAGCAGCTTGGGCGGGAGGGCCTACACCGGGGAGCTGTTTTTT.

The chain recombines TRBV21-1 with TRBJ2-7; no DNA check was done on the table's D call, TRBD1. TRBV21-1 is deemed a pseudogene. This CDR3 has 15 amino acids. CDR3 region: CASSKARGMPYEQYV. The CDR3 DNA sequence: TGTGCCAGCAGCAAAGCCAGGGGAATGCCCTACGAGCAGTACGTC.

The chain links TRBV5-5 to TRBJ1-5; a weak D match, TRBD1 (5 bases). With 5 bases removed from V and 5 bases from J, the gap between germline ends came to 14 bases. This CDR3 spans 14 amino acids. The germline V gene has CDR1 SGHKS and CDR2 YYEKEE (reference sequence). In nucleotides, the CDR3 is TGTGCCAGCAGTACTGGGGGGGGAGATCAGCCCCAGCATTTT. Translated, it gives CASSTGGGDQPQHF.

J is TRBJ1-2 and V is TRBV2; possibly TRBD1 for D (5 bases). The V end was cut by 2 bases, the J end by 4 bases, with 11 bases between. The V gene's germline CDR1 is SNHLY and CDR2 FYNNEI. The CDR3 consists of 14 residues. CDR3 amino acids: CASSETGVTYGYTF. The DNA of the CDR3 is TGTGCCAGCAGTGAAACAGGAGTCACCTATGGCTACACCTTC.

CDR3 DNA: TGTGCCAGCAGCGTAGGCGGCAGGGGAGGGGAGACCCAGTACTTC. It yields the protein CASSVGGRGGETQYF. V usage is TRBV9 and J usage is TRBJ2-5, with a tentative D call TRBD2 (7 bases). V was shortened by 0 bases and J by 5 bases, with 14 bases between the two germline ends. CDR1 and CDR2 from the germline V gene are SGDLS and YYNGEE. The CDR3 runs 15 residues.

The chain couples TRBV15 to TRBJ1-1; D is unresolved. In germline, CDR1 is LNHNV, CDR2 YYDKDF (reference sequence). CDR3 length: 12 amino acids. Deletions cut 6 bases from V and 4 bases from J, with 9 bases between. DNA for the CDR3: TGTGCCACCAGTCAGGCGGGCACTGAAGCTTTCTTT. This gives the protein CATSQAGTEAFF.

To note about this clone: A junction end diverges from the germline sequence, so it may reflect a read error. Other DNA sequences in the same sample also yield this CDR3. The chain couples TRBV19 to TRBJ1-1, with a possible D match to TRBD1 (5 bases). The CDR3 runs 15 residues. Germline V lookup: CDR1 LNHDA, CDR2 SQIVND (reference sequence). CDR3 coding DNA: TGTGCCAGCAGTATAAGACCCGGACACGGCACTGAAGCTTTCTTT. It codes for CASSIRPGHGTEAFF. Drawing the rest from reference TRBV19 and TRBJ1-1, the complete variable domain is DGGITQSPKYLFRKEGQNVTLSCEQNLNHDAMYWYRQDPGQGLRLIYYSQIVNDFQKGDIAEGYSVSREKKESFPLTVTSAQKNPTAFYLCASSIRPGHGTEAFFGQGTRLTVV.

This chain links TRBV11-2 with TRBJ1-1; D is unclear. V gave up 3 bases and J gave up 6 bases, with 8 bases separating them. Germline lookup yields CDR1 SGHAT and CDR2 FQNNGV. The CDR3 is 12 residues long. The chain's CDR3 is CASSFGFSEAFF. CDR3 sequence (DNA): TGTGCCAGCAGCTTCGGTTTCTCTGAAGCTTTCTTT.

CDR3 region: CSVDLGVGTEAFF. The CDR3, as DNA: TGCAGCGTTGATTTAGGGGTCGGTACTGAAGCTTTCTTT. The chain uses TRBV29-1 and TRBJ1-1, with a weak D call TRBD1 (5 bases). This CDR3 region has 13 residues. V was cut by 3 bases and J by 5 bases, with 13 bases left in between. Germline V gene data show CDR1 as SQVTM and CDR2 as ANQGSEA.